Below are 14 T cell receptor beta chains sequenced from a single sample in a study of early T cells in non-severe SARS-CoV-2 infection. TCRdb reprocessed the 5' RACE reads via MiXCR and lists one record per CDR3 protein. Among roughly 100,000 distinct CDR3 sequences listed, around 13% were seen once. Sequenced input: whole blood. The receptors here all came from an adult who was a healthcare worker with PCR-confirmed SARS-CoV-2 infection or an uninfected control (not recorded which).

This clonotype came up many times. The chain links TRBV3-1 to TRBJ1-1; D perhaps matches TRBD1 (6 bases). CDR3 size: 13 residues. From germline, CDR1 is LGHDT and CDR2 YNNKEL (reference sequence). Trimming shortened V by 4 bases and J by 4 bases, and 10 bases separated the two germline ends. CDR3 in DNA: TGTGCCAGCAGCCCTTACAGGGTCACTGAAGCTTTCTTT. Protein product: CASSPYRVTEAFF. Looking up the rest from reference TRBV3-1 and TRBJ1-1 gives the full variable domain: DTAVSQTPKYLVTQMGNDKSIKCEQNLGHDTMYWYKQDSKKFLKIMFSYNNKELIINETVPNRFSPKSPDKAHLNLHINSLELGDSAVYFCASSPYRVTEAFFGQGTRLTVV.

The chain recombines TRBV7-6 with TRBJ2-1; D unclear. Between the trimmed V and J ends, which lost 5 bases and 6 bases, there was a span of 20 bases. Germline V gene sequence: CDR1 SGHVS, CDR2 FNYEAQ. The CDR3 spans 16 residues. DNA for the CDR3: TGTGCCAGCAGCCGCGACCAGCTCCCCCCCCGCAATGAGCAGTTCTTC. It yields the protein CASSRDQLPPRNEQFF.

The gene calls are TRBV12-3 or TRBV12-4 and TRBJ2-7; 11 bases align to TRBD2. There are 14 residues in the CDR3. J was trimmed by 6 bases and V by 4 bases; bases with no gene match: 5. The CDR3 DNA follows: TGTGCCAGCAGTTATAGCGGGAGGGCCCCCGAGCAGTACTTC. Its translation is CASSYSGRAPEQYF.

This chain uses TRBV20-1 with TRBJ2-7; either TRBD1 or TRBD2 may fit D (6 bases each). Germline CDR1 DFQATT, CDR2 SNEGSKA (reference sequence). Trimming took 5 bases from V and 4 from J, leaving 12 bases between them. The length of the CDR3 is 12 residues. The CDR3 DNA reads TGCAGTGCTGATAGGGGGGAATACGAGCAGTACTTC. As protein: CSADRGEYEQYF.

The table lists this clonotype with many counts. The gene calls are TRBV3-1 and TRBJ2-1; TRBD2 agrees at 9 bases. The CDR3 spans 16 residues. Germline V gene sequence: CDR1 LGHDT, CDR2 YNNKEL (reference sequence). Losses at the gene ends were 0 bases for V and 7 bases for J; bases not matched to a gene: 7. CDR3 coding DNA: TGTGCCAGCAGCCAAGATGGGACTAGCCATCGGAATGAGCAGTTCTTC. Protein product: CASSQDGTSHRNEQFF.

The chain uses TRBV14 and TRBJ2-7; TRBD2 aligns across 9 bases. V lost 1 base, J lost 6 bases, and 16 bases stayed unmatched. The CDR3 runs 18 residues. The germline V gene has CDR1 SGHDN and CDR2 FVKESK. The CDR3 sequence: CASSQGPLLAGWRGEQYF. CDR3 coding DNA: TGTGCCAGCAGCCAAGGCCCCCTTCTAGCGGGGTGGAGGGGCGAGCAGTACTTC.

This clonotype was detected only a few times. The chain has TRBV6-1 and TRBJ1-1; weak D call: TRBD1 (5 bases). This CDR3 is 16 amino acids long. Per germline, CDR1 MNHNS and CDR2 SASEGT. V lost 4 bases and J 0 bases, leaving 15 bases between the germline ends. CDR3 residues: CASSGGTEFMNTEAFF. The CDR3 region has the DNA TGTGCCAGCAGTGGAGGGACCGAGTTCATGAACACTGAAGCTTTCTTT.

This clonotype was counted many times. The chain couples TRBV6-1 to TRBJ2-1; no firm D call. The germline CDR1 and CDR2 sequences are MNHNS and SASEGT. The CDR3 covers 13 residues. Trimming removed 10 bases at V and 9 bases at J, with 19 bases between. The CDR3 DNA reads TGTGCCACCACGGATGGGGAATCGGGTGAGCAGTTCTTC. Its protein product is CATTDGESGEQFF.

At least ten counts were recorded for this clonotype. J is TRBJ1-4 and V is TRBV4-3; D not resolved. This CDR3 is 16 amino acids long. CDR1 is LGHNA and CDR2 is YSLEER in the germline V gene. V was trimmed by 0 bases and J by 4 bases, leaving 12 bases between them. DNA of the CDR3: TGCGCCAGCAGCCAAGAATTAGGAACCAATAATGAAAAACTGTTTTTT. The encoded protein is CASSQELGTNNEKLFF.

This clonotype was seen more than once but under ten times. The V and J genes are TRBV6-2 or TRBV6-3 and TRBJ2-1; no firm D call. This CDR3 contains 12 residues. Germline CDR1 MNHEY, CDR2 SVGEGT. The V end lost 3 bases, the J end lost 10 bases, and 10 bases lay between the germline ends. The DNA for the CDR3 is TGTGCCAGCAGTTATGCCATCGCCGAGCAGTTCTTC. Amino acids: CASSYAIAEQFF.

The chain employs TRBV4-2 and TRBJ2-4; D might be TRBD1 or TRBD2, each matching 5 bases. Germline CDR1 reads LGHNA; CDR2 reads YNFKEQ. The CDR3 loop spans 17 amino acids. Deletions cut 0 bases from V and 7 bases from J, with 19 bases between. The CDR3 reads CASSQEIGAGGYNIQYF. The DNA for the CDR3 is TGTGCCAGCAGCCAAGAGATCGGGGCGGGCGGGTACAACATTCAGTACTTC.

At least ten counts were recorded for this clonotype. This sequence joins TRBV12-3 or TRBV12-4 and TRBJ2-1, with 8 bases matching TRBD2. Trimming cost V 5 bases and J 8 bases; bases outside gene matches: 5. The CDR3 is made up of 13 amino acids. The CDR3 region is CASSTGGGHEQFF. For the CDR3, the DNA is TGTGCCAGCAGTACCGGGGGGGGGCATGAGCAGTTCTTC.

This clonotype was seen ten or more times. The gene calls are TRBV18 and TRBJ2-4; TRBD1 matches 7 bases. Germline CDR1 KGHSH, CDR2 LQKENI. Losses at the gene ends were 1 base for V and 5 bases for J; bases not matched to a gene: 2. This CDR3 is built from 14 residues. The CDR3 coding sequence is TGTGCCAGCTCACCACAGGGGGCCCAAAACATTCAGTACTTC. Amino acid sequence: CASSPQGAQNIQYF.

This clonotype was seen repeatedly, ten times or more. J is TRBJ2-1 and V is TRBV11-2, with a tentative D call TRBD2 (6 bases). V was trimmed by 0 bases and J by 4 bases, leaving 10 bases between them. Germline lookup yields CDR1 SGHAT and CDR2 FQNNGV. The CDR3 loop spans 15 amino acids. The chain's CDR3 is CASSLDRGLYNEQFF. The CDR3 DNA follows: TGTGCCAGCAGCTTAGACCGGGGACTTTACAATGAGCAGTTCTTC.